Each of the 24 T cell receptor beta chains below was sequenced from the same sample in a study of cytomegalovirus exposure and HLA in healthy donors. Primers for the PCR totalled 60 Vbeta and 13 Jbeta. TCRdb's copy holds only in-frame clones and misses some; the assay was immunoSEQ multiplex PCR. The table has roughly 130,000 clones, 80% to 85% seen once. The sequenced sample consisted of PBMCs. The source is a boy under 18 in good health and CMV-seronegative.

V and J are TRBV18 and TRBJ2-6, with 8 bases identical to TRBD1. The junction had 7 bases not matched to a gene; V was cut back by 2 bases and J by 7 bases. In germline, CDR1 is KGHSH, CDR2 LQKENI. The CDR3 spans 16 residues. The CDR3 DNA follows: TGTGCCAGCTCACCATTGCAACAGGGGGGAGCCAACGTCCTGACTTTC. Amino acids: CASSPLQQGGANVLTF.

The count of this clone is one. The chain joins TRBV6-6 to TRBJ2-5, with 9 bases identical to TRBD2. The CDR3 consists of 16 residues. The V segment lost 6 bases and the J segment 4 bases; nucleotides outside the gene matches: 12. CDR1 MNHNY and CDR2 SVGAGI come from the germline V gene (reference sequence). CDR3 DNA: TGTGCCAGCAGACCTCAGCGTAGCGGGAGAGGAGAGACCCAGTACTTC. It yields the protein CASRPQRSGRGETQYF.

This chain links TRBV30 with TRBJ2-7, with D possibly TRBD1 on 5 matching bases. Germline assignment: CDR1 GTSNPN and CDR2 SVGIG (reference sequence). The CDR3 is 12 residues long. The V end lost 2 bases, the J end lost 5 bases, and 10 bases lay between the germline ends. CDR3 loop: CAWSHRYDEQYF. Written as DNA, the CDR3 is TGTGCCTGGAGTCACAGGTACGACGAGCAGTACTTC.

The chain combines TRBV4-1 with TRBJ2-7; 13 positions agree with TRBD2. Per the germline V gene, CDR1 is MGHRA and CDR2 is YSYEKL. This CDR3 is 18 amino acids long. The ends lost 3 bases at V and 2 bases at J; junction bases unmatched: 10. For the CDR3, the DNA is TGCGCCAGCAGCCATGAAATTGGACTAGCGGGAGTTCCCTACGAGCAGTACTTC. Its translation is CASSHEIGLAGVPYEQYF.

In its sample, this clone was seen a few times. The chain uses TRBV4-1 and TRBJ2-7; D perhaps matches TRBD2 (6 bases). V was trimmed by 1 base and J by 7 bases, leaving 17 bases between them. Germline V gene data show CDR1 as MGHRA and CDR2 as YSYEKL. The CDR3 has 15 amino acids. CDR3: CASSQARRPGGEQYF. CDR3 nucleotide sequence: TGCGCCAGCAGCCAAGCGAGAAGACCCGGGGGAGAGCAGTACTTC.

J is TRBJ2-7 and V is TRBV7-9; the match to TRBD1 covers 9 bases. The V gene's germline CDR1 is SEHNR and CDR2 FQNEAQ (reference sequence). The CDR3 loop spans 14 amino acids. Germline trimming cut 4 bases from V and 5 bases from J; bases unmatched to any gene: 6. As DNA, the CDR3 is TGTGCCAGCAGCTCCGGGACAGGGAACGACGAGCAGTACTTC. As protein: CASSSGTGNDEQYF.

This clone has only one observation. This rearrangement joins TRBV11-2 to TRBJ2-7; 8 bases agree with TRBD1. The CDR3 is 13 residues long. Germline CDR1 reads SGHAT; CDR2 reads FQNNGV. Trimming at V came to 5 bases and at J to 2 bases, leaving 2 bases not matched to a gene. CDR3 DNA: TGTGCCAGCAGCGTACAGGGGGCCTACGAGCAGTACTTC. Protein: CASSVQGAYEQYF.

J is TRBJ2-5 and V is TRBV6-5; tentative D call: TRBD2 (6 bases). The V and J ends lost 2 bases and 7 bases respectively, with 11 bases between them. The length of the CDR3 is 13 residues. Germline CDR1 reads MNHEY; CDR2 reads SVGAGI. The CDR3 loop is CASSYGGDATQYF. For the CDR3, the DNA is TGTGCCAGCAGTTACGGAGGGGATGCGACCCAGTACTTC.

The V call is TRBV5-8, the J call TRBJ2-7; D ambiguous. V was trimmed by 1 base and J by 4 bases, leaving 6 bases between them. CDR3 length: 12 residues. Germline V gives CDR1 SGHTS, CDR2 YDEGEE. The CDR3: CASSLPRYEQYF. In nucleotides, the CDR3 is TGTGCCAGCAGCTTGCCCAGGTACGAGCAGTACTTC.

V usage is TRBV7-2 and J usage is TRBJ2-7, with D unclear. The germline gives CDR1 SGHTA, CDR2 FQGNSA. This CDR3 region has 13 residues. V was cut by 5 bases and J by 3 bases, with 11 bases left in between. CDR3 DNA sequence: TGTGCCAGCAGCCGTACTAAATTCTACGAGCAGTACTTC. Its translation is CASSRTKFYEQYF.

The chain couples TRBV6-6 to TRBJ1-1, with 10 bases fitting TRBD1. The CDR3 totals 13 residues. Germline trimming cut 10 bases from V and 5 bases from J; bases unmatched to any gene: 7. Germline V gives CDR1 MNHNY, CDR2 SVGAGI (reference sequence). The CDR3 loop is CAISDRGLTEAFF. CDR3 nucleotides: TGTGCCATCTCGGACAGGGGGTTGACTGAAGCTTTCTTT.

J is TRBJ1-1 and V is TRBV7-8; perhaps TRBD1 as D (6 bases). Germline values: CDR1 SGHVS, CDR2 FQNEAQ. Between the trimmed V and J ends, which lost 1 base and 4 bases, there was a span of 10 bases. This CDR3 is 14 amino acids long. The CDR3 protein is CASSLEQGITEAFF. CDR3 DNA sequence: TGTGCCAGCAGCTTAGAACAGGGAATCACTGAAGCTTTCTTT. Full variable domain (missing parts from reference TRBV7-8 and TRBJ1-1): GAGVSQSPRYKVAKRGQDVALRCDPISGHVSLFWYQQALGQGPEFLTYFQNEAQLDKSGLPSDRFFAERPEGSVSTLKIQRTQQEDSAVYLCASSLEQGITEAFFGQGTRLTVV.

The genes are TRBV14 and TRBJ2-7; D may be TRBD2 (6 bases). The CDR3 extends over 13 amino acids. The germline V gene has CDR1 SGHDN and CDR2 FVKESK. V was shortened by 3 bases and J by 5 bases, with 11 bases between the two germline ends. For the CDR3, the DNA is TGTGCCAGCAGCCAGGGGAGGTGGCACGAGCAGTACTTC. This sequence encodes CASSQGRWHEQYF.

The chain combines TRBV14 with TRBJ2-3; D gene unclear. The germline gives CDR1 SGHDN, CDR2 FVKESK. CDR3 length: 14 amino acids. The V end lost 0 bases, the J end lost 3 bases, and 7 bases lay between the germline ends. CDR3 bases: TGTGCCAGCAGCCAAGATCCCAGGACAGATACGCAGTATTTT. This codes for CASSQDPRTDTQYF. Combining the CDR3 with reference TRBV14 and TRBJ2-3 gives the whole variable domain EAGVTQFPSHSVIEKGQTVTLRCDPISGHDNLYWYRRVMGKEIKFLLHFVKESKQDESGMPNNRFLAERTGGTYSTLKVQPAELEDSGVYFCASSQDPRTDTQYFGPGTRLTVL.

The J gene is TRBJ2-1, the V gene TRBV27; D is unresolved. The CDR3 loop spans 11 amino acids. Trimming removed 6 bases from V and 9 bases from J, with 9 bases in between. The germline gives CDR1 MNHEY, CDR2 SMNVEV (reference sequence). CDR3 DNA sequence: TGTGCCAGCAGCCACTTGAGTGAGCAGTTCTTC. Translating it yields CASSHLSEQFF.

The V gene is TRBV27, the J gene TRBJ1-1; perhaps TRBD1 as D (5 bases). Germline V gene sequence: CDR1 MNHEY, CDR2 SMNVEV (reference sequence). The CDR3 length is 15 residues. V gave up 6 bases and J gave up 4 bases, with 18 bases separating them. The CDR3 DNA is TGTGCCAGCAGCTACATCCAGGGAATCTCCACTGAAGCTTTCTTT. Amino acids: CASSYIQGISTEAFF.

The chain has TRBV7-2 and TRBJ1-1; D might be TRBD1 (5 bases). Per the germline V gene, CDR1 is SGHTA and CDR2 is FQGNSA. The CDR3 has 13 amino acids. V lost 5 bases, J lost 1 base, and 8 bases lay in between. The CDR3 region is CASSGRANTEAFF. DNA of the CDR3: TGTGCCAGCAGCGGCAGGGCGAACACTGAAGCTTTCTTT.

This clone is a singleton in its sample. The chain recombines TRBV6-1 with TRBJ2-2; tentative D call: TRBD2 (6 bases). This CDR3 contains 18 residues. Looked up from germline, CDR1 is MNHNS and CDR2 is SASEGT. Between the trimmed V and J ends, which lost 2 bases and 4 bases, there was a span of 20 bases. Written as DNA, the CDR3 is TGTGCCAGCAGTGAAACCTTCCCCCAGGGACTGAGCACCGGGGAGCTGTTTTTT. Translating gives CASSETFPQGLSTGELFF.

The V gene is TRBV30, the J gene TRBJ1-2; D gene uncertain. The CDR3 is 11 amino acids. Germline V gives CDR1 GTSNPN, CDR2 SVGIG (reference sequence). V lost 4 bases and J 8 bases, leaving 11 bases between the germline ends. The CDR3 region has the DNA TGTGCCTGGAACCTTCGGGAGGGCTACACCTTC. Protein sequence: CAWNLREGYTF.

This rearrangement joins TRBV2 to TRBJ1-5, with 9 bases lining up with TRBD1. Germline V gene sequence: CDR1 SNHLY, CDR2 FYNNEI. This CDR3 has 15 residues. J lost 1 base, V lost 6 bases, and 4 bases had no gene match. This CDR3 reads CASRDRGGSNQPQHF. CDR3 coding DNA: TGTGCCAGCAGGGACAGGGGTGGGAGCAATCAGCCCCAGCATTTT.

The rearrangement links TRBV30 to TRBJ1-2; 9 bases map to TRBD1. The CDR3 runs 14 residues. Germline CDR1 reads GTSNPN; CDR2 reads SVGIG (reference sequence). The V gene end was trimmed by 3 bases and the J gene end by 8 bases; junction bases not matched to a gene: 10. CDR3 sequence: CAWRLSGTGSGYTF. CDR3 DNA sequence: TGTGCCTGGAGGTTAAGCGGGACAGGGTCCGGCTACACCTTC.

The J gene is TRBJ2-7, the V gene TRBV19; a weak D match, TRBD2 (5 bases). Trimming stripped 5 bases from V and 1 base from J, with 12 bases between. CDR1 and CDR2 from the germline V gene are LNHDA and SQIVND (reference sequence). CDR3 length: 14 amino acids. In DNA form, the CDR3 reads TGTGCCAGTAGTCCCTTCCGGGATTCCTACGAGCAGTACTTC. This sequence encodes CASSPFRDSYEQYF.

Of note for this clone: The junction and the germline gene differ at one end; a read error may be behind it. The CDR3 nucleotides are TGTGCCAGCAGCACAGAGAGCAATCAGCCTCAGCATTTT. Its translation: CASSTESNQPQHF. V usage is TRBV9 and J usage is TRBJ1-5; no definite D call. Germline CDR1 and CDR2: SGDLS and YYNGEE. CDR3 length: 13 amino acids.

There are a few counts of this clone. The gene calls are TRBV5-1 and TRBJ2-1; D might be TRBD2 (5 bases). V shed 2 bases and J shed 0 bases, with 9 bases lying between them. This CDR3 has 15 amino acids. Germline loops: CDR1 SGHRS, CDR2 YFSETQ. CDR3 residues: CASSFAAVSYNEQFF. The CDR3, as DNA: TGCGCCAGCAGCTTTGCAGCGGTCTCCTACAATGAGCAGTTCTTC.